The present TCR beta chain was sequenced within a study of technical replicates of blood from a handful of donors (TCRdb year 2017). This clone was recorded only once. Its antigen remains unidentified. Nothing much larger sits one base from this clone, and base qualities are not available. Libraries came from the immunoSEQ multiplex PCR assay. TCRdb retrieved this table from immuneACCESS and kept in-frame rearrangements only. Not all clones are present; in checked studies, unresolved V genes account for under half, and no reason is known for the remainder. The sample has 65,000 to 85,000 clones on record, over 90% of them singletons. The biggest ten clones account for about 0.35% of the sample. From a lookup of the germline V gene, CDR1 and CDR2 are SGDLS and YYNGEE. Clipping removes 1 base from V and 2 bases from J, with 9 as the unmatched junction base count. Spanning cysteine to phenylalanine, the CDR3 consists of 19 amino acids. Only the CDR3 portion is preserved as DNA: 57 bases, with reading frame beginning at the first base.

The chain employs TRBV9 and TRBJ2-2, with 12 middle bases fitting TRBD2. The sequence derives from a human donor in good health. Sequenced material: T cells isolated from PBMCs. At the DNA level, the sequence is TGTGCCAGCAGCGTACGGACTCCGGGACTAGCGGGTAACACCGGGGAGCTGTTTTTT. Its amino acids are CASSVRTPGLAGNTGELFF.